These 10 T cell receptor beta chains originate from one sample sequenced in a study of blood T cell repertoires in COVID-19. Method: immunoSEQ multiplex PCR; TCRdb's copy keeps in-frame clones and lacks some. Of about 98,000 clones in the sample, more than 75% were seen once. Sequencing was carried out using peripheral blood. The receptor source for this set is a man between 50 and 59 years old with active or convalescent COVID-19.

The V and J genes are TRBV27 and TRBJ2-2; tentatively, D is TRBD2 (6 bases). V dropped 5 bases and J dropped 7 bases, with 17 bases sitting between them. From germline, CDR1 is MNHEY and CDR2 SMNVEV (reference sequence). The CDR3 has 15 amino acids. The CDR3 is CASSPGLSRGGELFF. The DNA of the CDR3 is TGTGCCAGCAGTCCGGGACTCTCGAGGGGCGGGGAGCTGTTTTTT.

In this sample, this clone turned up once. V and J are TRBV12-3 or TRBV12-4 and TRBJ1-1; no firm D call. The ends were cut back, 3 bases at V and 1 base at J, with 6 bases in the middle. CDR3 length: 13 residues. CDR3 sequence (DNA): TGTGCCAGCAGTTTGAGGTCGAACACTGAAGCTTTCTTT. Amino acids: CASSLRSNTEAFF.

The gene calls are TRBV7-2 and TRBJ2-3; no clear D gene. The germline V and J ends were trimmed by 0 bases and 9 bases, with 10 bases remaining between them. The CDR3 is made up of 13 amino acids. Germline V gives CDR1 SGHTA, CDR2 FQGNSA. CDR3 in amino acids: CASSLAAVETQYF. CDR3 sequence (DNA): TGTGCCAGCAGCTTAGCGGCAGTGGAGACGCAGTATTTT.

Notes on this clone: The junction and the germline gene differ at one end; a read error may be behind it. This chain joins TRBV6-2 or TRBV6-3 and TRBJ2-7; 10 positions match TRBD1. This CDR3 comprises 11 residues. Germline assignment: CDR1 MNHEY and CDR2 SVGEGT. CDR3 sequence: CASSSAGTGAF. The CDR3 DNA reads TGTGCCAGCAGTAGCGCCGGGACAGGGGCCTTC.

The V and J genes are TRBV18 and TRBJ1-2, with D possibly being TRBD1 (5 bases). Germline V CDR1 and CDR2: KGHSH, LQKENI. The CDR3 has 15 residues. V shed 6 bases and J shed 3 bases, with 17 bases lying between them. The CDR3 DNA reads TGTGCCAGCTCCCCCGGGGAGGGGTCGGACTATGGCTACACCTTC. Translated, it gives CASSPGEGSDYGYTF.

The chain is built from TRBV18 and TRBJ1-5; no clear D. Between the trimmed V and J ends, which lost 3 bases and 7 bases, there was a span of 13 bases. The CDR3 runs 14 residues. Germline CDR1 and CDR2: KGHSH and LQKENI. The CDR3 is CASSPDWEGQPQHF. DNA for the CDR3: TGTGCCAGCTCACCGGACTGGGAAGGGCAGCCCCAGCATTTT.

The chain joins TRBV12-3 or TRBV12-4 to TRBJ2-5, with D perhaps matching TRBD2 (5 bases). This CDR3 spans 13 amino acids. The V and J ends lost 6 bases and 5 bases respectively, with 13 bases between them. The CDR3 nucleotides read TGTGCCAGCAGGCTAGAATCGGGGGAGACCCAGTACTTC. This codes for CASRLESGETQYF.

As DNA, the CDR3 is TGTGCCAGCAGCCGTTTGACAGAAAACTATGGCTACACCTTC. It codes for CASSRLTENYGYTF. The chain couples TRBV7-2 to TRBJ1-2; D possibly corresponds to TRBD1 (5 bases). The germline CDR1 and CDR2 sequences are SGHTA and FQGNSA. CDR3 length: 14 residues. V lost 5 bases, J lost 2 bases, and 12 bases lay in between.

The chain links TRBV5-4 to TRBJ2-1; D gene unclear. Per germline, CDR1 SGHNT and CDR2 YYREEE (reference sequence). The ends were cut back, 5 bases at V and 7 bases at J, with 13 bases in the middle. The CDR3 contains 13 residues. As DNA, the CDR3 is TGTGCCAGCAGGCTCGACTCCCAAAATGAGCAGTTCTTC. It specifies CASRLDSQNEQFF.

V and J are TRBV5-6 and TRBJ2-5; TRBD2 matches at 7 bases. The germline V gene has CDR1 SGHDT and CDR2 YYEEEE. With 0 bases clipped from V and 6 bases from J, the junction kept 5 bases outside the gene matches. This CDR3 is 14 amino acids long. CDR3: CASSLGGGLKTQYF. The DNA of the CDR3 is TGTGCCAGCAGCTTGGGGGGGGGTCTGAAGACCCAGTACTTC.